This TCR beta chain appears in the sequencing data of a study of shared clonotypes between healthy human individuals. Study conclusions and caveats: The generation probabilities recorded for non-shared clonotypes fell below those of clonotypes shared by all four donors. There were few donors, and this limited the genetic and exposure-history diversity represented.

CDR1 is MDHEN, CDR2 SYDVKM, per germline. The CDR3 is 15 residues long. The V and J ends lost 2 bases and 7 bases respectively, with 15 bases between them. As regards this clone: As yet, its antigen is unknown.

The assay used deep level. Assay used: immunoSEQ multiplex PCR; TCRdb lists only in-frame clones, some missing. The data hold 950,000 to 1,100,000 clones, with about 74% observed a single time. The chain carries TRBV28 and TRBJ1-5, with D possibly TRBD1 on 5 matching bases. This TCR derives from a man between 18 and 29 years old in good health. Material: memory CD4+ T cells sorted from blood. Subset given: CD45RA-negative fraction. The CDR3 reads CASSLPAGLNQPQHF. The CDR3 DNA sequence: TGTGCCAGCAGTTTACCCGCAGGGCTGAACCAGCCCCAGCATTTT.